This T cell receptor (beta chain) is drawn from a study of tumor and adjacent non-tumor tissue in lung cancer. General study points: Normal lung showed higher cumulative top 100 clone frequency than tumor. TCR diversity was significantly greater in tumor than normal lung tissue.

Remarks on this clonotype: Antigen specificity is unknown. Mismatch with germline at one junction end may stem from a read error.

The CDR3 has 15 amino acids. CDR1 is MNHEY, CDR2 SVGEGT, per germline. RNA was extracted from bulk tissue without any cell sorting. Distant lung tissue was collected more than 3 cm away from the tumor edge. Newly diagnosed lung cancer patients had thoracic surgery in China, August–late 2014, without prior chemotherapy. TCRbeta libraries were built with three rounds of nested PCR, modified from ARM-PCR. TCRdb reanalysed the multiplex PCR reads using MiXCR and keeps one entry per CDR3 protein. The sample contains 50,000 or so distinct CDR3 sequences, around two thirds of which appear only once. The TCR sequence derives from a woman aged 55-75 years with non-small cell lung cancer. The chain links TRBV6-2 or TRBV6-3 to TRBJ2-3; possibly TRBD1 for D (6 bases). Sequencing was done on a sample of distant non-tumor lung tissue. The CDR3 here is CASNPDEGVADTQYF. CDR3 coding DNA: TGTGCCAGCAATCCGGACGAGGGGGTGGCAGACACGCAGTATTTT.